The clone carrying this T cell receptor beta chain was picked up a small number of times. Its specificity is unknown. TCR cDNA, made by 5'RACE template switching, carried an added universal primer site and UMIs. TCRdb itself ran the 5' RACE reads through MiXCR, one entry per CDR3 protein. Of 160,000 or so distinct CDR3 sequences in the sample, around 7% were seen once. The sample originates from a study of T cells after yellow fever vaccination. On the study more broadly: SMART-Seq v4 Ultra Low Input handled preparation of low-cell-number fractions.

Study-level findings and limits: Reappearance after the booster was seen for most primary-vaccination clones, at 95% to 97% CD4 and around 90% CD8. Although most clonotypes did not, a small share appeared in both CD4 and CD8 compartments.

The receptor was derived from a man aged 18 to 35 who received the YFV17D yellow fever vaccine. The sequences come from CD4+ T cells sorted from PBMCs, collected around 5 days after the first yellow fever vaccination.

The CDR3 sequence is CASSLSSDSSNYGYTF. Here the CDR3 DNA reads TGTGCCAGCAGCTTATCCTCCGACAGCTCTAACTATGGCTACACCTTC. This sequence joins TRBV7-2 and TRBJ1-2, with D possibly being TRBD1 (5 bases). Trimming left V 2 bases short and J 0 bases short, with 13 bases between. This CDR3 has 16 amino acids. Germline loops: CDR1 SGHTA, CDR2 FQGNSA.